The 32 T cell receptor beta chains below all came from one sample that was sequenced in a study of response to subunit inactivated influenza vaccine. TCRdb passed the RT-PCR reads through MiXCR, listing each CDR3 protein once. The sample has roughly 160,000 distinct CDR3 sequences, 11% seen once; the top ten hold 9.5% to 15%. Source: non-naive T cells sorted from PBMCs, taken 40 to 50 days after vaccination. These receptors all stem from a man aged 50 to 60 who received an inactivated influenza vaccine.

The chain links TRBV5-6 to TRBJ1-1, with D unresolved. Per germline, CDR1 SGHDT and CDR2 YYEEEE. The CDR3 is made up of 14 amino acids. Deletions cut 4 bases from V and 0 bases from J, with 10 bases between. CDR3 region: CASSLEMVNTEAFF. CDR3 in DNA: TGTGCCAGCAGCCTTGAAATGGTGAACACTGAAGCTTTCTTT.

The genes are TRBV20-1 and TRBJ2-1, with 12 bases that match TRBD2. The CDR3 consists of 15 residues. V lost 0 bases, J lost 5 bases, and 2 bases stayed unmatched. CDR1 and CDR2 from the germline V gene are DFQATT and SNEGSKA (reference sequence). The CDR3 bases are TGCAGTGCTAGAGAGACTAGCGGGAGAGACAATGAGCAGTTCTTC. Protein sequence: CSARETSGRDNEQFF.

The chain couples TRBV4-1 to TRBJ2-7, with D unresolved. The germline CDR1 and CDR2 sequences are MGHRA and YSYEKL. There are 14 residues in the CDR3. V lost 0 bases to trimming and J lost 2 bases, with 8 bases between them. CDR3 sequence: CASSQELRTYEQYF. The CDR3 region has the DNA TGCGCCAGCAGCCAAGAACTAAGGACCTACGAGCAGTACTTC.

This clonotype was found many times. The chain uses TRBV2 and TRBJ2-4; D gene uncertain. V was clipped by 8 bases and J by 3 bases, with 14 bases between them. Germline assignment: CDR1 SNHLY and CDR2 FYNNEI. The CDR3 is made up of 14 amino acids. This CDR3 reads CASSLWGNKNIQYF. CDR3 bases: TGTGCCAGCTCCCTATGGGGTAACAAAAACATTCAGTACTTC.

This clonotype was counted at least ten times. This sequence joins TRBV4-3 and TRBJ1-5, with TRBD1 matching 7 bases. In germline, CDR1 is LGHNA, CDR2 YSLEER. The ends lost 3 bases at V and 6 bases at J; junction bases unmatched: 2. This CDR3 comprises 13 residues. In DNA form, the CDR3 reads TGCGCCAGCAGCCAGGGACAGTCTCAGCCCCAGCATTTT. Its translation is CASSQGQSQPQHF.

There are many counts of this clonotype. In DNA form, the CDR3 reads TGTGCCAGCAGCTTTGGACTAGCGGGTACCGGGGAGCTGTTTTTT. Encoded protein: CASSFGLAGTGELFF. This rearrangement joins TRBV11-2 to TRBJ2-2, with 11 nucleotides matching TRBD2. Germline V gene sequence: CDR1 SGHAT, CDR2 FQNNGV. The CDR3 has 15 amino acids. J lost 5 bases, V lost 3 bases, and 2 bases had no gene match.

The chain links TRBV20-1 to TRBJ2-2; D is perhaps TRBD2 (6 bases). This CDR3 region has 14 residues. Germline V gene sequence: CDR1 DFQATT, CDR2 SNEGSKA (reference sequence). V lost 6 bases, J lost 1 base, and 12 bases lay in between. CDR3 region: CSAPLSGNTGELFF. The CDR3 DNA reads TGCAGTGCACCCCTTAGCGGGAACACCGGGGAGCTGTTTTTT.

This clonotype has a handful of counts. This rearrangement joins TRBV5-1 to TRBJ2-5, with D perhaps matching TRBD2 (5 bases). Germline V gene sequence: CDR1 SGHRS, CDR2 YFSETQ. Trimming took off 0 bases at V and 0 bases at J, with 9 bases between the two ends. The CDR3 runs to 15 residues. DNA of the CDR3: TGCGCCAGCAGCTTGGGGAGCGGATACCAAGAGACCCAGTACTTC. It encodes CASSLGSGYQETQYF.

This clonotype turned up a few times. This CDR3 is CASSSGQGKAKNIQYF. The CDR3 DNA reads TGTGCCAGCAGCTCAGGACAGGGTAAAGCCAAAAACATTCAGTACTTC. J is TRBJ2-4 and V is TRBV7-2, with 8 bases lining up with TRBD1. The CDR3 is 16 residues long. CDR1 SGHTA and CDR2 FQGNSA come from the germline V gene. J lost 0 bases, V lost 4 bases, and 5 bases had no gene match.

This clonotype was seen only a few times. The J gene is TRBJ2-1, the V gene TRBV7-9, with 8 nucleotides matching TRBD2. V dropped 3 bases and J dropped 6; count of bases not matched to a gene: 1. The CDR3 loop spans 13 amino acids. Germline assignment: CDR1 SEHNR and CDR2 FQNEAQ (reference sequence). The CDR3 is CASSFAGGNEQFF. The DNA of the CDR3 is TGTGCCAGCAGCTTTGCGGGGGGCAATGAGCAGTTCTTC.

This clonotype was observed at least ten times. The chain has TRBV29-1 and TRBJ2-1; the D is unclear. The CDR3 length is 15 residues. The V end lost 3 bases, the J end lost 0 bases, and 12 bases lay between the germline ends. Germline CDR1 is SQVTM and CDR2 is ANQGSEA. The CDR3 here is CSVDSPSSSYNEQFF. The CDR3 DNA follows: TGCAGCGTTGACTCGCCCTCGAGCTCCTACAATGAGCAGTTCTTC.

This clonotype was counted many times. The rearrangement uses TRBV29-1 and TRBJ2-1, with TRBD2 identical over 9 bases. The V and J ends lost 6 bases and 4 bases, in that order; junction bases with no gene match: 10. The CDR3 covers 15 residues. From germline, CDR1 is SQVTM and CDR2 ANQGSEA. This CDR3 reads CSVARGGGSYNEQFF. CDR3 in DNA: TGCAGCGTAGCACGCGGGGGGGGCTCTTACAATGAGCAGTTCTTC.

There are a few counts of this clonotype. The genes are TRBV4-3 and TRBJ2-1; no reliable D call. The V end was cut by 3 bases, the J end by 8 bases, with 11 bases between. Looked up from germline, CDR1 is LGHNA and CDR2 is YSLEER. This CDR3 region has 13 residues. CDR3 DNA: TGCGCCAGCAGCCAGATGCTTAACTATGAGCAGTTCTTC. As protein: CASSQMLNYEQFF.

The V and J genes are TRBV7-6 and TRBJ1-6; D uncertain. Germline V gene data show CDR1 as SGHVS and CDR2 as FNYEAQ. The CDR3 has 17 residues. The V gene lost 5 bases and the J gene lost 7 bases, with 21 bases spanning the gap. CDR3 sequence reads: CASSPGLPRRMNSPLHF. CDR3 DNA: TGTGCCAGCAGCCCCGGCCTGCCCCGCAGGATGAATTCACCCCTCCACTTT. The whole variable domain, filled in from reference TRBV7-6 and TRBJ1-6, reads GAGVSQSPRYKVTKRGQDVALRCDPISGHVSLYWYRQALGQGPEFLTYFNYEAQQDKSGLPNDRFSAERPEGSISTLTIQRTEQRDSAMYRCASSPGLPRRMNSPLHFGNGTRLTVT.

This clonotype was recorded at least ten times. The V gene is TRBV29-1, the J gene TRBJ2-1, with D tentatively TRBD1 or TRBD2 (5 bases each). CDR3 length: 15 residues. CDR1 is SQVTM and CDR2 is ANQGSEA in the germline V gene. Trimming took off 1 base at V and 5 bases at J, with 15 bases between the two ends. CDR3 residues: CSVEVSGTSHNEQFF. As DNA, the CDR3 is TGCAGCGTTGAAGTCTCCGGGACGTCGCACAATGAGCAGTTCTTC.

This clonotype came up a few times. The CDR3 DNA reads TGCAGTGCTAGAGATTTGGGTGGTGTCCGAACTGAAGCTTTCTTT. Translating gives CSARDLGGVRTEAFF. This chain connects TRBV20-1 to TRBJ1-1; D is unclear. V dropped 0 bases and J dropped 5 bases, with 16 bases sitting between them. There are 15 residues in the CDR3. Germline V CDR1 and CDR2: DFQATT, SNEGSKA (reference sequence).

A remark on this clonotype: One end of the junction does not line up with germline, which may come from a read error. The chain couples TRBV12-3 or TRBV12-4 to TRBJ1-1; a possible D gene is TRBD1 (6 bases). The CDR3 length is 15 residues. This CDR3 is CSSSLKGGAYTEAFF. For the CDR3, the DNA is TGTTCCAGCAGTCTCAAAGGGGGGGCGTATACTGAAGCTTTCTTT.

The V and J genes are TRBV12-3 or TRBV12-4 and TRBJ1-1; TRBD1 aligns across 7 bases. V shed 6 bases, J shed 0 bases, and the junction held 10 bases outside the gene matches. This CDR3 spans 16 amino acids. The CDR3 DNA reads TGTGCCAGCAGGAAGGAGCAGGGGGGGATGAACACTGAAGCTTTCTTT. Its translation is CASRKEQGGMNTEAFF.

Points on this clonotype: A much larger clone differs from this one at a single base, so this may be a read error. This chain uses TRBV12-3 or TRBV12-4 with TRBJ2-2; tentatively, D is TRBD1 (6 bases). The CDR3 has 14 residues. The CDR3 region is CASSFGQTTGELCF. The DNA of the CDR3 is TGTGCCAGCAGTTTCGGACAGACCACCGGGGAGCTGTGTTTT.

This clonotype turned up a few times. The V and J genes are TRBV20-1 and TRBJ2-5; either TRBD1 or TRBD2 may supply D (5 bases each). V dropped 7 bases and J dropped 7 bases, with 16 bases sitting between them. Germline V CDR1 and CDR2: DFQATT, SNEGSKA (reference sequence). CDR3 size: 12 residues. The CDR3 protein is CSEVVRDGTQYF. The CDR3 nucleotides are TGCAGTGAAGTTGTCAGGGACGGGACCCAGTACTTC.

The chain combines TRBV20-1 with TRBJ1-1; 7 bases match TRBD1. Per the germline V gene, CDR1 is DFQATT and CDR2 is SNEGSKA (reference sequence). The ends lost 4 bases at V and 0 bases at J; junction bases unmatched: 5. The length of the CDR3 is 14 residues. CDR3 bases: TGCAGTGCTACGAAAGGGGGCATGAACACTGAAGCTTTCTTT. Translating it yields CSATKGGMNTEAFF.

There are a few counts of this clonotype. The gene calls are TRBV5-1 and TRBJ2-1; 7 bases agree with TRBD2. V shed 4 bases, J shed 7 bases, and the junction held 11 bases outside the gene matches. Germline CDR1 is SGHRS and CDR2 is YFSETQ. CDR3 size: 15 residues. CDR3 amino acids: CASSPTIGGWNEQFF. The DNA of the CDR3 is TGCGCCAGCAGCCCCACCATCGGGGGGTGGAATGAGCAGTTCTTC.

This clonotype was found a few times. J is TRBJ2-7 and V is TRBV5-1, with 7 bases fitting TRBD1. Losses at the gene ends were 2 bases for V and 4 bases for J; bases not matched to a gene: 12. The V gene's germline CDR1 is SGHRS and CDR2 YFSETQ. The CDR3 sequence is 16 residues long. DNA of the CDR3: TGCGCCAGCAGCTTACTAACAGGGGAAAGGAGGTACGAGCAGTACTTC. Amino acids: CASSLLTGERRYEQYF.

The rearrangement joins TRBV20-1 to TRBJ1-5, with TRBD1 matching over 7 bases. Germline CDR1 and CDR2: DFQATT and SNEGSKA (reference sequence). This CDR3 comprises 15 residues. Germline trimming cut 1 base from V and 0 bases from J; bases unmatched to any gene: 3. CDR3 region: CSARAGGYSNQPQHF. In nucleotides, the CDR3 is TGCAGTGCTAGAGCAGGGGGTTATAGCAATCAGCCCCAGCATTTT.

There are many counts of this clonotype. The chain recombines TRBV10-3 with TRBJ2-5; TRBD1 is a possible D gene (6 bases). Germline CDR1 reads ENHRY; CDR2 reads SYGVKD. V shed 10 bases and J shed 3 bases, with 18 bases lying between them. There are 14 residues in the CDR3. The CDR3 loop reads CATGSGTRKETQYF. Here the CDR3 DNA reads TGTGCCACCGGTTCGGGGACACGAAAAGAGACCCAGTACTTC.

There are many counts of this clonotype. The J gene is TRBJ2-7, the V gene TRBV20-1; 7 bases are a match to TRBD2. Germline trimming cut 4 bases from V and 2 bases from J; bases unmatched to any gene: 8. CDR1 is DFQATT and CDR2 is SNEGSKA in the germline V gene (reference sequence). The CDR3 covers 14 residues. Written as DNA, the CDR3 is TGCAGTGCTATTATTCCGGGAGGCACCTACGAGCAGTACTTC. Encoded protein: CSAIIPGGTYEQYF.

This clonotype was picked up many times. This chain joins TRBV4-2 and TRBJ2-3, with 8 bases fitting TRBD2. V lost 0 bases, J lost 0 bases, and 2 bases stayed unmatched. Germline CDR1 LGHNA, CDR2 YNFKEQ. The CDR3 extends over 16 amino acids. The CDR3, as DNA: TGTGCCAGCAGCCAAGATCGGGGGGGTAGCACAGATACGCAGTATTTT. Its translation: CASSQDRGGSTDTQYF.

The chain combines TRBV19 with TRBJ2-1; D is perhaps TRBD1 (6 bases). Germline assignment: CDR1 LNHDA and CDR2 SQIVND (reference sequence). This CDR3 contains 16 residues. The ends were cut back, 4 bases at V and 0 bases at J, with 13 bases in the middle. CDR3 sequence: CASSTEGQSSYNEQFF. The CDR3 coding sequence is TGTGCCAGTAGTACAGAAGGACAGAGCTCCTACAATGAGCAGTTCTTC.

This clonotype was observed a handful of times. The J gene is TRBJ1-3, the V gene TRBV28; D not certain. The V and J ends lost 5 bases and 2 bases respectively, with 16 bases between them. CDR1 is MDHEN, CDR2 SYDVKM, per germline. The CDR3 extends over 16 amino acids. The CDR3 nucleotides read TGTGCCAGCAGTGTCTCGGGTCTCGCGACTGGAAACACCATATATTTT. Residues: CASSVSGLATGNTIYF.

Many counts were recorded for this clonotype. The chain couples TRBV7-2 to TRBJ2-2; D is possibly TRBD2 (7 bases). Germline CDR1 SGHTA, CDR2 FQGNSA. Trimming cost V 5 bases and J 5 bases, with 18 bases left between them. The CDR3 is made up of 16 amino acids. This CDR3 reads CASSLGGGAGTGELFF. The CDR3 DNA follows: TGTGCCAGCAGCCTGGGTGGGGGGGCTGGTACCGGGGAGCTGTTTTTT.

V usage is TRBV28 and J usage is TRBJ2-4; 7 bases map to TRBD1. In germline, CDR1 is MDHEN, CDR2 SYDVKM. The CDR3 is 17 residues long. V lost 0 bases and J lost 6; bases outside the gene matches: 11. This CDR3 is CASSLWIVGTEGNIQYF. DNA of the CDR3: TGTGCCAGCAGTTTATGGATTGTGGGGACAGAGGGAAACATTCAGTACTTC.

This clonotype has more than one count but fewer than ten. The rearrangement links TRBV29-1 to TRBJ2-7, with D possibly called TRBD1 or TRBD2 (6 bases each). V was clipped by 0 bases and J by 4 bases, with 19 bases between them. This CDR3 has 16 amino acids. Germline CDR1 is SQVTM and CDR2 is ANQGSEA. CDR3 amino acids: CSVEDPGDTSGYEQYF. CDR3 bases: TGCAGCGTTGAAGATCCGGGGGACACCTCGGGATACGAGCAGTACTTC.